This T cell receptor beta chain derives from a study of cytomegalovirus exposure and HLA in healthy donors. Study findings and constraints: According to reports, the classifier identified cytomegalovirus status with high specificity and sensitivity.

Concerning this clone: Its target is unknown.

Sequencing was performed with immunoSEQ multiplex PCR; in TCRdb, only in-frame clones are kept and a portion is missing. Altogether some 250,000 clones are present, 85% to 90% being singletons, with the ten largest covering roughly 0.4%. The CDR3 runs to 12 residues. V gave up 8 bases and J gave up 2 bases, with 10 bases separating them. The germline V gene encodes CDR1 MNHNS and CDR2 SASEGT. From the 120-subject validation cohort, which was separate from the approximately 670-subject first cohort, the donors were drawn. Sequenced sample: PBMCs. The source is a woman aged 18 to 35 in good health and CMV-seronegative. This chain links TRBV6-1 with TRBJ2-7, with D possibly matching TRBD2 (5 bases). The CDR3 loop reads CASRGPAYEQYV. The CDR3 DNA reads TGTGCCAGCCGAGGGCCCGCCTACGAGCAGTACGTC.